These 31 T cell receptor beta chains were sequenced from one sample in a study of T-cell reconstitution after alpha-beta-depleted transplantation in children. TCRbeta library construction was performed incorporating unique molecular identifiers. TCRdb reprocessed the PCR reads via MiXCR and lists one record per CDR3 protein. The sample includes 450,000 to 550,000 distinct CDR3 sequences, roughly an eighth of them seen just once. Here the sequenced sample was PBMCs, mostly from graft donor cells, taken 180 days after TCRalphabeta/CD19-depleted stem cell transplant. These receptors came from a female patient aged 2-9 years who had a stem cell transplant for aplastic anemia, so the T cells may come from the graft donor.

The chain is built from TRBV28 and TRBJ1-6; D is undetermined. Trimming took 6 bases from V and 0 from J, leaving 12 bases between them. Germline lookup yields CDR1 MDHEN and CDR2 SYDVKM. The CDR3 has 16 amino acids. CDR3 loop: CASSPDRSSYNSPLHF. CDR3 bases: TGTGCCAGCAGCCCTGACCGGAGCTCCTATAATTCACCCCTCCACTTT.

This clonotype showed up many times. The chain has TRBV6-2 or TRBV6-3 and TRBJ2-7; D is undetermined. This CDR3 has 12 residues. V lost 5 bases and J lost 12, with 17 bases in between. The V gene's germline CDR1 is MNHEY and CDR2 SVGEGT. The CDR3 DNA follows: TGTGCCAGCAGTCCCCCTTTGGGCTGGCCGTACGTC. This sequence encodes CASSPPLGWPYV.

This clonotype was seen ten or more times. The chain carries TRBV6-5 and TRBJ2-3; D is possibly TRBD1 (6 bases). Trimming pared 8 bases from V and 7 bases from J, leaving 19 bases between. This CDR3 is built from 14 residues. Germline loops: CDR1 MNHEY, CDR2 SVGAGI. The CDR3 region has the DNA TGTGCCAGCGGTCTACAGGGTGAACACAATACGCAGTATTTT. Protein sequence: CASGLQGEHNTQYF.

The gene calls are TRBV29-1 and TRBJ1-1; D is unclear. The V and J ends lost 4 bases and 1 base respectively, with 4 bases between them. This CDR3 region has 11 residues. CDR1 is SQVTM, CDR2 ANQGSEA, per germline. This CDR3 reads CSVGENTEAFF. In DNA form, the CDR3 reads TGCAGCGTTGGGGAGAACACTGAAGCTTTCTTT.

V and J are TRBV10-3 and TRBJ2-5; D is perhaps TRBD1 (5 bases). Germline V gene data show CDR1 as ENHRY and CDR2 as SYGVKD. This CDR3 has 12 residues. V dropped 5 bases and J dropped 3 bases, with 7 bases sitting between them. The CDR3 reads CAISSGKETQYF. CDR3 in DNA: TGTGCCATCAGTTCAGGGAAAGAGACCCAGTACTTC.

This clonotype was seen more than once but under ten times. The chain employs TRBV6-2 or TRBV6-3 and TRBJ2-1, with TRBD1 identical over 9 bases. The V gene end was trimmed by 11 bases and the J gene end by 9 bases; junction bases not matched to a gene: 8. Germline CDR1 MNHEY, CDR2 SVGEGT. CDR3 length: 12 residues. The DNA of the CDR3 is TGTGCCGGGGGGACAGGGATTGGTGAGCAGTTCTTC. This gives the protein CAGGTGIGEQFF.

This clonotype was recorded a few times. CDR3 amino acids: CASSFFRARQETQYF. CDR3 nucleotide sequence: TGTGCCAGCAGTTTTTTTCGGGCCCGGCAAGAGACCCAGTACTTC. The chain has TRBV28 and TRBJ2-5; D gene ambiguous. Trimming removed 3 bases from V and 2 bases from J, with 13 bases in between. Germline-derived CDR1 and CDR2 are MDHEN and SYDVKM. The CDR3 totals 15 residues.

There are a few counts of this clonotype. The chain carries TRBV5-1 and TRBJ2-7; D remains unclear. From germline, CDR1 is SGHRS and CDR2 YFSETQ. Trimming stripped 4 bases from V and 4 bases from J, with 15 bases between. The CDR3 runs 14 residues. CDR3 coding DNA: TGCGCCAGCAGCAAGGAGTGGGCGTGGTACGAGCAGTACTTC. As protein: CASSKEWAWYEQYF.

This clonotype was detected ten times or more. The chain uses TRBV5-1 and TRBJ2-4; maybe TRBD1 (8 bases). Germline V gives CDR1 SGHRS, CDR2 YFSETQ. The CDR3 spans 15 residues. Trimming pared 0 bases from V and 8 bases from J, leaving 15 bases between. CDR3 in amino acids: CASSLVNTGGDIQYF. For the CDR3, the DNA is TGCGCCAGCAGCTTGGTTAACACAGGGGGGGACATTCAGTACTTC.

A few counts support this clonotype. The J gene is TRBJ2-1, the V gene TRBV10-3; weak D call: TRBD1 (5 bases). V lost 11 bases, J lost 0 bases, and 26 bases lay in between. Germline CDR1 ENHRY, CDR2 SYGVKD. The CDR3 extends over 18 amino acids. CDR3 protein: CAAQGATVAVNSYNEQFF. As DNA, the CDR3 is TGTGCCGCCCAGGGTGCCACTGTGGCGGTTAACTCCTACAATGAGCAGTTCTTC.

V and J are TRBV5-1 and TRBJ1-2; a weak D match, TRBD1 (6 bases). The length of the CDR3 is 14 residues. Germline values: CDR1 SGHRS, CDR2 YFSETQ. V was trimmed by 4 bases and J by 6 bases, leaving 16 bases between them. CDR3 nucleotide sequence: TGCGCCAGCAGCCGCTTAGGGGGAGTCAATGGCTACACCTTC. This gives the protein CASSRLGGVNGYTF.

The rearrangement joins TRBV28 to TRBJ2-7; D unclear. The germline V gene encodes CDR1 MDHEN and CDR2 SYDVKM. The V end was cut by 6 bases, the J end by 3 bases, with 12 bases between. CDR3 length: 13 residues. Written as DNA, the CDR3 is TGTGCCAGCAGCCAAGGACCACTCTACGAGCAGTACTTC. Its translation: CASSQGPLYEQYF.

There are a few counts of this clonotype. The chain recombines TRBV20-1 with TRBJ2-7; the D gene is possibly TRBD2 (5 bases). Germline V lookup: CDR1 DFQATT, CDR2 SNEGSKA (reference sequence). Trimming pared 0 bases from V and 9 bases from J, leaving 15 bases between. The CDR3 is 13 residues long. CDR3 DNA: TGCAGTGCTAGAGATAACGGGCCGGGGAGGCAGTACGTC. It translates to CSARDNGPGRQYV.

CDR3 nucleotide sequence: TGTGCCAGCAGTTTAGCGGGACTAGCGGACTACGAGCAGTACTTC. It translates to CASSLAGLADYEQYF. J is TRBJ2-7 and V is TRBV12-3 or TRBV12-4, with 11 bases matching TRBD2. J was trimmed by 3 bases and V by 0 bases; bases with no gene match: 1. This CDR3 is 15 amino acids long.

This clonotype was counted only a few times. The chain combines TRBV5-1 with TRBJ2-3; TRBD2 matches at 13 bases. Germline-derived CDR1 and CDR2 are SGHRS and YFSETQ. V shed 4 bases and J 5 bases; nucleotides not matched to a gene: 10. This CDR3 comprises 17 residues. In nucleotides, the CDR3 is TGCGCCAGCAGCCCGGGGACTAGCGGGATATGGGAAGATACGCAGTATTTT. This encodes CASSPGTSGIWEDTQYF. The complete variable domain, with remaining parts taken from reference TRBV5-1 and TRBJ2-3, reads KAGVTQTPRYLIKTRGQQVTLSCSPISGHRSVSWYQQTPGQGLQFLFEYFSETQRNKGNFPGRFSGRQFSNSRSEMNVSTLELGDSALYLCASSPGTSGIWEDTQYFGPGTRLTVL.

The chain couples TRBV7-2 to TRBJ2-1; D possibly corresponds to TRBD2 (6 bases). V was shortened by 4 bases and J by 6 bases, with 16 bases between the two germline ends. The CDR3 spans 15 residues. The germline gives CDR1 SGHTA, CDR2 FQGNSA. CDR3 nucleotides: TGTGCCAGCAGCTCTCGGGAGCAGGCCCCCAATGAGCAGTTCTTC. Translation gives CASSSREQAPNEQFF. The full variable domain, with the rest looked up from reference TRBV7-2 and TRBJ2-1, is GAGVSQSPSNKVTEKGKDVELRCDPISGHTALYWYRQSLGQGLEFLIYFQGNSAPDKSGLPSDRFSAERTGGSVSTLTIQRTQQEDSAVYLCASSSREQAPNEQFFGPGTRLTVL.

This clonotype showed up just a few times. The rearrangement uses TRBV29-1 and TRBJ2-3; D gene uncertain. V was cut by 0 bases and J by 2 bases, with 15 bases left in between. The CDR3 has 16 residues. Germline CDR1 is SQVTM and CDR2 is ANQGSEA. Here the CDR3 DNA reads TGCAGCGTTGAAGATCCATGGAGTGCGCACACAGATACGCAGTATTTT. Its protein product is CSVEDPWSAHTDTQYF.

This clonotype was seen ten or more times. This chain uses TRBV5-1 with TRBJ2-1, with 7 bases matching TRBD1. Germline trimming cut 3 bases from V and 10 bases from J; bases unmatched to any gene: 13. Germline loops: CDR1 SGHRS, CDR2 YFSETQ. The CDR3 consists of 15 residues. The CDR3 spells CASSSQGLGPVEQFF. The CDR3 bases are TGCGCCAGCAGCTCACAGGGGTTAGGGCCCGTAGAGCAGTTCTTC.

This clonotype was counted only a few times. The chain is built from TRBV10-3 and TRBJ2-5; D remains ambiguous. CDR1 is ENHRY and CDR2 is SYGVKD in the germline V gene. V was trimmed by 5 bases and J by 4 bases, leaving 8 bases between them. This CDR3 region has 12 residues. This CDR3 reads CAISREAETQYF. The CDR3 bases are TGTGCCATCAGTAGAGAAGCAGAGACCCAGTACTTC.

This clonotype was counted ten times or more. The chain links TRBV27 to TRBJ1-5; no clear D. V dropped 4 bases and J dropped 6 bases, with 10 bases sitting between them. Per germline, CDR1 MNHEY and CDR2 SMNVEV (reference sequence). The CDR3 spans 13 residues. CDR3 protein: CASSSPGPQPQHF. The CDR3, as DNA: TGTGCCAGCAGTTCCCCGGGTCCTCAGCCCCAGCATTTT.

This clonotype has a handful of counts. This chain joins TRBV20-1 and TRBJ1-2; D is unclear. The V gene lost 6 bases and the J gene lost 2 bases, with 13 bases spanning the gap. Germline V gives CDR1 DFQATT, CDR2 SNEGSKA (reference sequence). This CDR3 region has 13 residues. The CDR3 DNA sequence: TGCAGTGCGGGCGGAGTCAGCAACTATGGCTACACCTTC. Its translation: CSAGGVSNYGYTF.

The table lists this clonotype with many counts. The gene calls are TRBV24-1 and TRBJ2-1; D might be TRBD2 (5 bases). The CDR3 runs 15 residues. Germline V gives CDR1 KGHDR, CDR2 SFDVKD. The V and J ends lost 0 bases and 2 bases respectively, with 7 bases between them. The CDR3 sequence is CATSDLPSPYNEQFF. CDR3 bases: TGTGCCACCAGTGATTTGCCTAGCCCCTACAATGAGCAGTTCTTC.

This chain links TRBV10-3 with TRBJ1-5, with D possibly being TRBD1 (6 bases). This CDR3 contains 14 residues. Trimming left V 0 bases short and J 6 bases short, with 9 bases between. The germline CDR1 and CDR2 sequences are ENHRY and SYGVKD. As DNA, the CDR3 is TGTGCCATCAGTGAGTCGACAGGAGCTCAGCCCCAGCATTTT. The encoded protein is CAISESTGAQPQHF.

Worth noting for this clonotype: Sequence at one end of the junction differs from germline and may be a read error. The gene calls are TRBV4-3 and TRBJ2-1; 13 bases are a match to TRBD2. The length of the CDR3 is 15 residues. CDR1 is LGHNA and CDR2 is YSLEER in the germline V gene. The CDR3 nucleotides are TGCGCCAGCAGCCAGGACGGACTAGCGGGAGCTGAGGAGTTCTTC. This gives the protein CASSQDGLAGAEEFF.

The gene calls are TRBV4-2 and TRBJ2-7; D may be TRBD1 (6 bases). The ends were cut back, 0 bases at V and 3 bases at J, with 15 bases in the middle. Germline CDR1 and CDR2: LGHNA and YNFKEQ. CDR3 length: 16 residues. The chain's CDR3 is CASSQDDRFGVYEQYF. The CDR3 bases are TGTGCCAGCAGCCAAGATGACAGGTTTGGGGTCTACGAGCAGTACTTC.

There are many counts of this clonotype. The V gene is TRBV20-1, the J gene TRBJ1-1; D remains unclear. Germline loops: CDR1 DFQATT, CDR2 SNEGSKA (reference sequence). This CDR3 is 14 amino acids long. Trimming left V 3 bases short and J 5 bases short, with 16 bases between. This chain's CDR3 is CSASGEMMGTEAFF. As DNA, the CDR3 is TGCAGTGCTAGCGGGGAGATGATGGGTACTGAAGCTTTCTTT.

The V gene is TRBV11-3, the J gene TRBJ1-4; D is perhaps TRBD1 (5 bases). CDR1 and CDR2 from the germline V gene are SGHNT and YENEEA. Trimming cost V 5 bases and J 1 base, with 14 bases left between them. This CDR3 has 16 amino acids. The DNA of the CDR3 is TGTGCCAGCAGCCCCCGCACCGGGGGAACTAATGAAAAACTGTTTTTT. Amino acid sequence: CASSPRTGGTNEKLFF.

A few counts support this clonotype. V usage is TRBV25-1 and J usage is TRBJ2-1; TRBD2 is a possible D gene (5 bases). This CDR3 comprises 15 residues. Germline V gene sequence: CDR1 MGHDK, CDR2 SYGVNS. The V and J ends lost 0 bases and 6 bases respectively, with 12 bases between them. The CDR3 sequence is CASSEYPSPGNEQFF. CDR3 DNA: TGTGCCAGCAGTGAATACCCTAGCCCAGGCAATGAGCAGTTCTTC.

This clonotype was detected a few times. This chain joins TRBV5-1 and TRBJ2-7; 12 bases map to TRBD2. The CDR3 sequence is 15 residues long. J gave up 6 bases and V 5 bases, and 9 bases lay outside the gene matches. Germline loops: CDR1 SGHRS, CDR2 YFSETQ. This chain's CDR3 is CASRGLAGGPREQYF. In DNA, the CDR3 is TGCGCCAGCAGGGGTCTAGCGGGAGGGCCTCGCGAGCAGTACTTC. Based on the CDR3 plus reference TRBV5-1 and TRBJ2-7, the full variable domain is KAGVTQTPRYLIKTRGQQVTLSCSPISGHRSVSWYQQTPGQGLQFLFEYFSETQRNKGNFPGRFSGRQFSNSRSEMNVSTLELGDSALYLCASRGLAGGPREQYFGPGTRLTVT.

This chain uses TRBV7-2 with TRBJ2-7, with TRBD2 matching over 8 bases. The germline V gene encodes CDR1 SGHTA and CDR2 FQGNSA. After removal of 7 bases from V and 7 bases from J, the junction contained 12 bases not matched to a gene. CDR3 length: 14 residues. CDR3 nucleotides: TGTGCCAGCACTTTAGCGGGGCCTGGGTGGGAGCAGTACTTC. It codes for CASTLAGPGWEQYF.

The V gene is TRBV5-1, the J gene TRBJ2-4, with a weak D call TRBD2 (6 bases). The germline V gene encodes CDR1 SGHRS and CDR2 YFSETQ. With 0 bases removed from V and 0 bases from J, the gap between germline ends came to 10 bases. CDR3 length equals 16 residues. CDR3 sequence: CASSLVSGVAKNIQYF. The CDR3 DNA is TGCGCCAGCAGCTTGGTTAGCGGAGTAGCCAAAAACATTCAGTACTTC.